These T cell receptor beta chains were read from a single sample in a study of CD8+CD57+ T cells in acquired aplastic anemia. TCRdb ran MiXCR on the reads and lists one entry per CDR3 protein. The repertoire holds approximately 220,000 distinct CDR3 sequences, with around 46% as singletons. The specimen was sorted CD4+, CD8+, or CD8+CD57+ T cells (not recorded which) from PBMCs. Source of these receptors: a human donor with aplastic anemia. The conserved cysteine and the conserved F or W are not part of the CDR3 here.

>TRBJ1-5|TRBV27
ASSLRRGKDQPQH
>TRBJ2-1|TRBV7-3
ASSPNSREQF
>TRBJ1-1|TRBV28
AEGTGNTEAF
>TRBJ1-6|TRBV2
ASSEVPRNSPLH
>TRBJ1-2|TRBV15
ATSRDLGGQLYGYT
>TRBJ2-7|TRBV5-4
ASSFRSGGADEQY
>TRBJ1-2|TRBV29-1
SVESGGGWGYT
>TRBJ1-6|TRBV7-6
ASSLISPLH
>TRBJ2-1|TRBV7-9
ASSLTRDHHSYEQF
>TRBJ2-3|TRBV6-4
ASSASGGATDTQY
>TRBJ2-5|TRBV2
ASSGNRGRETQY
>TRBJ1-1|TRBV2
ASNKETAGHEAF
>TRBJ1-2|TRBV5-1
ASSLGFVGPTNYGYT
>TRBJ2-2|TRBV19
ASKKGTGLNTGELF
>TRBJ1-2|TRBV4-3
ASSQERGSGYGYT
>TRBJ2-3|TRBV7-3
ASSAQSTDTQY
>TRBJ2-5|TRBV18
ASSPFAGEQETQY
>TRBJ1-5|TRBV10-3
ASSFGHSNQPQH
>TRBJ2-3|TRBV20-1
SARDRDRGRVTDTQY
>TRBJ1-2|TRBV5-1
ASSLGREGVLGYGYT
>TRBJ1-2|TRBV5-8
ASTPYGYT
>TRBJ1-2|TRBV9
ASSEALRQGDYGYT
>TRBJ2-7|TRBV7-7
ASSLFDEQY
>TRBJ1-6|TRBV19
ASSIGHNSPLH
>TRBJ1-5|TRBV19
ASSTTANQPQH